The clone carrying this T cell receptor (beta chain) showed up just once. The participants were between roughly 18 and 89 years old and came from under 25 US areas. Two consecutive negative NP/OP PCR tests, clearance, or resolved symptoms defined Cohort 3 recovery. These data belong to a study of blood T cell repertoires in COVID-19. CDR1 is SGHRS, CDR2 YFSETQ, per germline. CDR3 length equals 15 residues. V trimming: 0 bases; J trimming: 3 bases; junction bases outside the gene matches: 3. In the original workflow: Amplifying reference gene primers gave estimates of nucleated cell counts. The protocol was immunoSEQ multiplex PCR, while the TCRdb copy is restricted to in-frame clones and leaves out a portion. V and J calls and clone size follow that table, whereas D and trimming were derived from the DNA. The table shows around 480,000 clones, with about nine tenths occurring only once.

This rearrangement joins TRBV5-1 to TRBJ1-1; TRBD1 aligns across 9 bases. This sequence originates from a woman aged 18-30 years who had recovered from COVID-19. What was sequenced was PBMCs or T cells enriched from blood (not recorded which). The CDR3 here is CASSLEGQGYTEAFF. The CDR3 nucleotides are TGCGCCAGCAGCTTGGAAGGACAGGGGTACACTGAAGCTTTCTTT.